The 22 T cell receptor beta chains listed next were all sequenced from one sample in a study of blood T cells in healthy people across ages. A J-beta primer mix and a sample-barcoded 5' primer were used in a second PCR of roughly 6 to 11 cycles. TCRdb used MiXCR to reprocess the 5' RACE reads, holding one entry per CDR3 protein. The sample includes under 1 million distinct CDR3 sequences, about 42% seen only once; the top ten take 15% to 25%. Source material: blood. The origin of the receptors is a man between 60 and 75 years old in good health.

The rearrangement uses TRBV27 and TRBJ2-1; TRBD1 matches 7 bases. Germline V gives CDR1 MNHEY, CDR2 SMNVEV (reference sequence). The CDR3 is 15 residues long. The V segment lost 8 bases and the J segment 9 bases; nucleotides outside the gene matches: 16. The chain's CDR3 is CASSGRTGGVVEQFF. CDR3 sequence (DNA): TGTGCCAGCTCCGGCAGGACAGGCGGTGTGGTTGAGCAGTTCTTC.

V usage is TRBV12-3 or TRBV12-4 and J usage is TRBJ2-3, with D perhaps TRBD1 (5 bases). This CDR3 region has 15 residues. V lost 6 bases and J 2 bases, leaving 15 bases between the germline ends. The CDR3 protein is CASRARTWNTDTQYF. The CDR3 DNA reads as TGTGCCAGCAGGGCCCGGACATGGAACACAGATACGCAGTATTTT.

The V gene is TRBV29-1, the J gene TRBJ2-4; D is perhaps TRBD1 or TRBD2 (5 bases each). The CDR3 spans 14 residues. V lost 2 bases, J lost 3 bases, and 11 bases lay in between. Per germline, CDR1 SQVTM and CDR2 ANQGSEA. The chain's CDR3 is CSVEMRGVKNIQYF. For the CDR3, the DNA is TGCAGCGTTGAAATGAGGGGAGTCAAAAACATTCAGTACTTC.

The table lists this clonotype with a few counts. The genes are TRBV3-1 and TRBJ2-5, with 14 bases aligning to TRBD2. J lost 11 bases, V lost 3 bases, and 8 bases had no gene match. Germline CDR1 reads LGHDT; CDR2 reads YNNKEL (reference sequence). This CDR3 region has 15 residues. The CDR3 DNA sequence: TGTGCCAGCAGCCACGGGACTAGCGGGGGAGTTGAGCAGTACTTC. Translated: CASSHGTSGGVEQYF.

The chain is built from TRBV15 and TRBJ2-2, with D perhaps TRBD2 (6 bases). The CDR3 is 16 amino acids. Trimming removed 10 bases from V and 5 bases from J, with 23 bases in between. Germline CDR1 and CDR2: LNHNV and YYDKDF (reference sequence). The DNA of the CDR3 is TGTGCCATAGGGAGGTCCGGGACCTCAAAGACCGGGGAGCTGTTTTTT. It encodes CAIGRSGTSKTGELFF.

J is TRBJ1-5 and V is TRBV7-8; D is undetermined. The CDR3 is 16 residues long. The germline CDR1 and CDR2 sequences are SGHVS and FQNEAQ. Trimming cost V 1 base and J 3 bases, with 13 bases left between them. The CDR3 coding sequence is TGTGCCAGCAGCTTAGTTGTGGCGGGAATCAATCAGCCCCAGCATTTT. Protein: CASSLVVAGINQPQHF.

The chain couples TRBV10-3 to TRBJ2-5; 9 bases map to TRBD1. V was clipped by 4 bases and J by 11 bases; unmatched bases: 14. There are 15 residues in the CDR3. The germline gives CDR1 ENHRY, CDR2 SYGVKD. The DNA of the CDR3 is TGTGCCATCAGTGTTGGACAGGGGAGTATGAATGAGCAGTACTTC. It specifies CAISVGQGSMNEQYF.

The chain recombines TRBV25-1 with TRBJ2-1; 9 nucleotides align to TRBD2. Germline CDR1 is MGHDK and CDR2 is SYGVNS. The CDR3 is 14 residues long. V was pared by 6 bases and J by 6 bases, with 6 bases of the junction left unmatched. CDR3 DNA sequence: TGTGCCAGCAGCACTGGCGGGGGGGCCAATGAGCAGTTCTTC. Protein sequence: CASSTGGGANEQFF. Full variable domain (rest looked up from reference TRBV25-1 and TRBJ2-1): EADIYQTPRYLVIGTGKKITLECSQTMGHDKMYWYQQDPGMELHLIHYSYGVNSTEKGDLSSESTVSRIRTEHFPLTLESARPSHTSQYLCASSTGGGANEQFFGPGTRLTVL.

The chain is built from TRBV10-3 and TRBJ2-1, with 10 bases fitting TRBD2. With V trimmed by 0 bases and J by 11 bases, 10 bases remained unmatched. From germline, CDR1 is ENHRY and CDR2 SYGVKD. The CDR3 totals 16 residues. The CDR3 DNA is TGTGCCATCAGTGAGTCGAACCTAGCGGGGGCCCCTCAGCAGTTCTTC. The encoded protein is CAISESNLAGAPQQFF.

J is TRBJ2-5 and V is TRBV20-1; D gene uncertain. CDR3 size: 13 residues. Trimming took off 6 bases at V and 7 bases at J, with 18 bases between the two ends. CDR1 DFQATT and CDR2 SNEGSKA come from the germline V gene (reference sequence). CDR3 nucleotide sequence: TGCAGTGCGGTCAGGACGACCGACGGGACCCAGTACTTC. Protein: CSAVRTTDGTQYF.

This chain links TRBV5-4 with TRBJ2-7, with 7 positions matching TRBD2. The germline gives CDR1 SGHNT, CDR2 YYREEE (reference sequence). The junction had 9 bases not matched to a gene; V was cut back by 2 bases and J by 4 bases. This CDR3 spans 15 amino acids. The CDR3 bases are TGTGCCAGCAGCTTCCCCGGGGGGAAATCTTACGAGCAGTACTTC. Protein product: CASSFPGGKSYEQYF.

This clonotype was found a few times. The gene calls are TRBV7-9 and TRBJ2-1; 8 bases fit TRBD2. CDR1 and CDR2 from the germline V gene are SEHNR and FQNEAQ (reference sequence). The CDR3 totals 19 residues. The V segment lost 2 bases and the J segment 7 bases; nucleotides outside the gene matches: 19. The CDR3 protein is CASSLQTIFGGGSPNEQFF. The CDR3 nucleotides are TGTGCCAGCAGCTTACAAACTATTTTCGGCGGGGGGTCCCCTAATGAGCAGTTCTTC.

This clonotype was detected only a few times. The chain couples TRBV12-3 or TRBV12-4 to TRBJ2-5, with TRBD1 identical over 9 bases. J lost 5 bases, V lost 6 bases, and 13 bases had no gene match. This CDR3 contains 16 residues. CDR3 in amino acids: CASRPPGQGGVETQYF. The CDR3 region has the DNA TGTGCCAGCAGGCCTCCGGGACAGGGAGGCGTTGAGACCCAGTACTTC.

The V call is TRBV6-2 or TRBV6-3, the J call TRBJ2-1; D not certain. The V end was cut by 1 base, the J end by 4 bases, with 8 bases between. The CDR3 consists of 14 residues. Germline V gene sequence: CDR1 MNHEY, CDR2 SVGEGT. CDR3 sequence reads: CASSYCKSYNEQFF. The CDR3 DNA reads as TGTGCCAGCAGTTACTGCAAATCTTACAATGAGCAGTTCTTC.

J is TRBJ1-5 and V is TRBV28, with D unclear. The ends were cut back, 8 bases at V and 0 bases at J, with 11 bases in the middle. The CDR3 length is 14 residues. Germline loops: CDR1 MDHEN, CDR2 SYDVKM. In DNA, the CDR3 is TGTGCCAGCCGTGAGTCCTATAGCAATCAGCCCCAGCATTTT. Residues: CASRESYSNQPQHF.

About this clonotype itself: One end of the junction varies from germline; a read error may be responsible. The chain has TRBV2 and TRBJ2-1; 10 nucleotides agree with TRBD1. Per the germline V gene, CDR1 is SNHLY and CDR2 is FYNNEI. The CDR3 is made up of 15 amino acids. DNA of the CDR3: TGTGCCAGCAGTGAAGAGGGACAGGGGTACAATGAACAGTTCTTC. Its translation: CASSEEGQGYNEQFF.

V is TRBV7-2 and J is TRBJ2-7; the match to TRBD2 covers 7 bases. Germline loops: CDR1 SGHTA, CDR2 FQGNSA. V was clipped by 3 bases and J by 7 bases; unmatched bases: 6. The CDR3 contains 13 residues. The CDR3 reads CASSFLGGREQYF. The DNA of the CDR3 is TGTGCCAGCAGCTTCCTCGGGGGGAGAGAGCAGTACTTC.

This rearrangement joins TRBV29-1 to TRBJ2-5, with 8 nucleotides matching TRBD1. Germline V gene lookup returns CDR1 SQVTM and CDR2 ANQGSEA. The CDR3 loop spans 15 amino acids. V was clipped by 1 base and J by 0 bases; unmatched bases: 4. The CDR3 sequence is CSVEGPTGDQETQYF. The CDR3 region has the DNA TGCAGCGTTGAAGGGCCGACAGGGGACCAAGAGACCCAGTACTTC.

This clonotype came up a few times. V usage is TRBV7-9 and J usage is TRBJ2-7; 8 nucleotides agree with TRBD2. Germline V CDR1 and CDR2: SEHNR, FQNEAQ (reference sequence). The CDR3 runs to 16 residues. V shed 4 bases and J 2 bases; nucleotides not matched to a gene: 10. CDR3 DNA sequence: TGTGCCAGCAGCTCTCGGGGGGGAACTGATACCTACGAGCAGTACTTC. It yields the protein CASSSRGGTDTYEQYF.

This clonotype has only a few counts. The V gene is TRBV27, the J gene TRBJ2-7, with D hard to call. The J call may not be correct, given that the DNA end is closer to TRBJ2-4. Germline CDR1 MNHEY, CDR2 SMNVEV (reference sequence). The CDR3 is 15 amino acids. The CDR3 DNA follows: TGTGCCACCGAACGAAGGGTCGGGGCCAAAAACATTCAGTACTTC. It yields the protein CATERRVGAKNIQYF.

The V gene is TRBV7-9, the J gene TRBJ1-2; D possibly corresponds to TRBD1 (6 bases). Germline lookup yields CDR1 SEHNR and CDR2 FQNEAQ (reference sequence). CDR3 length: 14 residues. Trimming stripped 1 base from V and 4 bases from J, with 10 bases between. The DNA of the CDR3 is TGTGCCAGCAGCTTAGGTGGGGGCACCTATGGCTACACCTTC. Translating it yields CASSLGGGTYGYTF.

Of note for this clonotype: Being one base from a much bigger clone, this may be a read error. DNA for the CDR3: TGCAGTGCTAGTATTGTGGGCGAAACCTACAATGAGCAGTACTTC. Translated, it gives CSASIVGETYNEQYF. The chain carries TRBV20-1 and TRBJ2-1; D unclear. The end of the DNA fits TRBJ2-7 better, so the J call may be wrong. CDR1 and CDR2 from the germline V gene are DFQATT and SNEGSKA (reference sequence). This CDR3 comprises 15 residues.